The source of this T cell receptor beta chain is a study of blood T cell dynamics during melanoma immunotherapy. Noted time point: week 3, after first cycle of checkpoint inhibitor. Clones were sequenced by immunoSEQ multiplex PCR, and TCRdb holds only the in-frame ones, with some missing. The profile shows about 6,300 clones, 70% to 90% of them singletons. V gave up 3 bases and J gave up 8 bases, with 13 bases separating them. Germline loops: CDR1 SGHVS, CDR2 FNYEAQ. The CDR3 extends over 13 amino acids. This sequence joins TRBV7-6 and TRBJ1-2; perhaps TRBD1 as D (5 bases). The sample in question was blood, obtained from a patient treated with checkpoint blockade. This TCR derives from a human donor with melanoma. The CDR3 here is CASSLGQGGGYTF. CDR3 nucleotide sequence: TGTGCCAGCAGCTTGGGGCAGGGCGGGGGCTACACCTTC.